Below, 31 T cell receptor beta chains from the same sample are listed, as sequenced in a study of cytomegalovirus exposure and HLA in healthy donors. Researchers ran the PCR with 60 Vbeta and 13 Jbeta primers. Method: immunoSEQ multiplex PCR; TCRdb's copy keeps in-frame clones and lacks some. Here the sample table reports around 84,000 clones. Sequencing input: PBMCs. The receptor set was obtained from a young man in good health and CMV-seronegative.

J is TRBJ1-1 and V is TRBV4-2; 7 bases map to TRBD1. The germline gives CDR1 LGHNA, CDR2 YNFKEQ. This CDR3 is built from 15 residues. Trimming at V came to 4 bases and at J to 7 bases, leaving 12 bases not matched to a gene. CDR3 amino acids: CASSRDSDRAGEAFF. CDR3 DNA: TGTGCCAGCAGCCGCGACTCAGACAGGGCGGGTGAAGCTTTCTTT.

This sequence joins TRBV9 and TRBJ2-3, with TRBD2 matching over 13 bases. The CDR3 has 16 residues. Trimming cost V 5 bases and J 7 bases; bases outside gene matches: 10. From germline, CDR1 is SGDLS and CDR2 YYNGEE. Here the CDR3 DNA reads TGTGCCAGCAGTTACACACTAGCGGGAGGGAGGAATACGCAGTATTTT. It specifies CASSYTLAGGRNTQYF.

The V call is TRBV6-5, the J call TRBJ2-7; 9 bases agree with TRBD2. Germline-derived CDR1 and CDR2 are MNHEY and SVGAGI. The CDR3 extends over 14 amino acids. The V segment lost 6 bases and the J segment 7 bases; nucleotides outside the gene matches: 10. The CDR3: CASSRASGVREQYF. Written as DNA, the CDR3 is TGTGCCAGCAGCCGGGCTAGCGGGGTGAGGGAGCAGTACTTC.

This sequence joins TRBV7-9 and TRBJ2-1; a weak D match, TRBD2 (6 bases). In germline, CDR1 is SEHNR, CDR2 FQNEAQ (reference sequence). Trimming took 1 base from V and 0 from J, leaving 10 bases between them. This CDR3 is 16 amino acids long. The CDR3 sequence: CASSLGGAISYNEQFF. CDR3 coding DNA: TGTGCCAGCAGCTTAGGCGGGGCCATCTCCTACAATGAGCAGTTCTTC.

The genes are TRBV14 and TRBJ2-1, with D possibly being TRBD1 (5 bases). V was clipped by 1 base and J by 2 bases, with 15 bases between them. Germline V gene lookup returns CDR1 SGHDN and CDR2 FVKESK. This CDR3 is 17 amino acids long. CDR3: CASSQGLTALAYNEQFF. CDR3 DNA: TGTGCCAGCAGCCAAGGACTGACAGCTCTTGCCTACAATGAGCAGTTCTTC.

The chain uses TRBV5-1 and TRBJ2-3, with 14 bases identical to TRBD2. This CDR3 has 17 residues. CDR1 and CDR2 from the germline V gene are SGHRS and YFSETQ. V was clipped by 3 bases and J by 1 base; unmatched bases: 4. CDR3 sequence: CASSSGLAGARTDTQYF. DNA of the CDR3: TGCGCCAGCAGCTCGGGACTAGCGGGGGCCCGCACAGATACGCAGTATTTT.

The chain employs TRBV27 and TRBJ2-7, with 10 bases lining up with TRBD1. V gave up 4 bases and J gave up 0 bases; unmatched junction bases: 0. This CDR3 region has 14 residues. The germline CDR1 and CDR2 sequences are MNHEY and SMNVEV (reference sequence). The CDR3 loop is CASSWTGGSYEQYF. For the CDR3, the DNA is TGTGCCAGCAGTTGGACAGGGGGCTCCTACGAGCAGTACTTC.

CDR3 DNA: TGCGCCAGCAGCCTGTTAACAGGGGCGATTAACTATGGCTACACCTTC. Translation gives CASSLLTGAINYGYTF. This rearrangement joins TRBV5-1 to TRBJ1-2; 7 nucleotides match TRBD1. With V trimmed by 4 bases and J by 1 base, 10 bases remained unmatched. Germline V gives CDR1 SGHRS, CDR2 YFSETQ. This CDR3 is 16 amino acids long.

The CDR3 DNA reads TGTGCCAGCAGGGGCCCATTCTCTGAAGCTTTCTTT. Translated: CASRGPFSEAFF. The chain is built from TRBV7-8 and TRBJ1-1, with no clear D. The length of the CDR3 is 12 residues. The V end lost 6 bases, the J end lost 6 bases, and 11 bases lay between the germline ends. Per germline, CDR1 SGHVS and CDR2 FQNEAQ.

The chain links TRBV29-1 to TRBJ2-2, with D unresolved. This CDR3 region has 14 residues. The V gene lost 7 bases and the J gene lost 2 bases, with 14 bases spanning the gap. Germline V gene data show CDR1 as SQVTM and CDR2 as ANQGSEA. In nucleotides, the CDR3 is TGCAGCGGCATGCCCCAGACTAACACCGGGGAGCTGTTTTTT. Translated: CSGMPQTNTGELFF.

The chain carries TRBV11-3 and TRBJ1-1; no clear D. CDR1 and CDR2 from the germline V gene are SGHNT and YENEEA. The V end lost 0 bases, the J end lost 2 bases, and 7 bases lay between the germline ends. This CDR3 is built from 14 residues. The CDR3 nucleotides are TGTGCCAGCAGCTTAGAGGGAGGTAACACTGAAGCTTTCTTT. Its translation: CASSLEGGNTEAFF.

The chain couples TRBV9 to TRBJ1-1; 7 bases agree with TRBD1. The length of the CDR3 is 14 residues. Germline V gene lookup returns CDR1 SGDLS and CDR2 YYNGEE. J was trimmed by 0 bases and V by 2 bases; bases with no gene match: 1. CDR3 nucleotides: TGTGCCAGCAGCGTCAGGGGGGTGAACACTGAAGCTTTCTTT. This codes for CASSVRGVNTEAFF.

The rearrangement uses TRBV20-1 and TRBJ1-3; no reliable D call. Germline V gene lookup returns CDR1 DFQATT and CDR2 SNEGSKA (reference sequence). The CDR3 consists of 11 residues. V lost 3 bases and J 5 bases, leaving 5 bases between the germline ends. CDR3 coding DNA: TGCAGTGCTAGTGTCAGAAACACCATATATTTT. As protein: CSASVRNTIYF.

This sequence joins TRBV30 and TRBJ2-7, with a possible D match to TRBD2 (6 bases). Trimming pared 3 bases from V and 4 bases from J, leaving 13 bases between. This CDR3 is built from 13 residues. Germline assignment: CDR1 GTSNPN and CDR2 SVGIG (reference sequence). Here the CDR3 reads CAWRSPSVYEQYF. For the CDR3, the DNA is TGTGCCTGGAGGAGCCCTAGCGTATACGAGCAGTACTTC.

The chain combines TRBV29-1 with TRBJ1-5, with a tentative D call TRBD1 (5 bases). Germline V lookup: CDR1 SQVTM, CDR2 ANQGSEA. Trimming removed 4 bases from V and 7 bases from J, with 17 bases in between. The CDR3 has 14 amino acids. The CDR3 DNA is TGCAGCGTTGTGGTCTCAGGGCTAGGGCAGCCCCAGCATTTT. The encoded protein is CSVVVSGLGQPQHF. The full variable domain, completed using reference TRBV29-1 and TRBJ1-5, is SAVISQKPSRDICQRGTSLTIQCQVDSQVTMMFWYRQQPGQSLTLIATANQGSEATYESGFVIDKFPISRPNLTFSTLTVSNMSPEDSSIYLCSVVVSGLGQPQHFGDGTRLSIL.

A word on this clone: Other DNA sequences within the sample encode an identical CDR3. The chain joins TRBV18 to TRBJ2-1; 11 positions agree with TRBD2. The CDR3 runs 15 residues. The germline V gene encodes CDR1 KGHSH and CDR2 LQKENI. The V segment lost 1 base and the J segment 4 bases; nucleotides outside the gene matches: 0. This CDR3 is CASSPLAGGYNEQFF. CDR3 bases: TGTGCCAGCTCACCACTAGCGGGAGGGTACAATGAGCAGTTCTTC.

CDR3 bases: TGTGCCAGCAGCTCGTACAGGATGCTCCACGAGCAGTACTTC. Its translation is CASSSYRMLHEQYF. V gene TRBV7-2 combines with J gene TRBJ2-7; D perhaps matches TRBD1 (5 bases). Per germline, CDR1 SGHTA and CDR2 FQGNSA. The CDR3 spans 14 residues. With 4 bases removed from V and 5 bases from J, the gap between germline ends came to 15 bases. Based on the CDR3 plus reference TRBV7-2 and TRBJ2-7, the full variable domain is GAGVSQSPSNKVTEKGKDVELRCDPISGHTALYWYRQSLGQGLEFLIYFQGNSAPDKSGLPSDRFSAERTGGSVSTLTIQRTQQEDSAVYLCASSSYRMLHEQYFGPGTRLTVT.

V and J are TRBV2 and TRBJ2-5, with 7 bases identical to TRBD2. The CDR3 loop spans 14 amino acids. J lost 9 bases, V lost 7 bases, and 14 bases had no gene match. CDR1 and CDR2 from the germline V gene are SNHLY and FYNNEI. The chain's CDR3 is CASMIRTGREAQYF. The CDR3, as DNA: TGTGCCAGCATGATACGGACTGGGAGGGAGGCCCAGTACTTC. Variable domain in full (rest from reference TRBV2 and TRBJ2-5): EPEVTQTPSHQVTQMGQEVILRCVPISNHLYFYWYRQILGQKVEFLVSFYNNEISEKSEIFDDQFSVERPDGSNFTLKIRSTKLEDSAMYFCASMIRTGREAQYFGPGTRLLVL.

V usage is TRBV6-5 and J usage is TRBJ2-5; D not certain. V was clipped by 6 bases and J by 0 bases, with 11 bases between them. Germline assignment: CDR1 MNHEY and CDR2 SVGAGI. The CDR3 is made up of 14 amino acids. The CDR3 here is CASSHTADQETQYF. As DNA, the CDR3 is TGTGCCAGCAGCCACACAGCTGACCAAGAGACCCAGTACTTC.

The rearrangement links TRBV19 to TRBJ1-6; D ambiguous. CDR1 is LNHDA and CDR2 is SQIVND in the germline V gene (reference sequence). The V gene lost 2 bases and the J gene lost 0 bases, with 5 bases spanning the gap. This CDR3 contains 15 residues. The chain's CDR3 is CASSIWASYNSPLHF. CDR3 coding DNA: TGTGCCAGTAGTATATGGGCCTCCTATAATTCACCCCTCCACTTT.

The chain combines TRBV5-1 with TRBJ2-3; D is ambiguous. V lost 4 bases, J lost 6 bases, and 9 bases lay in between. Germline V gives CDR1 SGHRS, CDR2 YFSETQ. The length of the CDR3 is 12 residues. CDR3 in DNA: TGCGCCAGCAGCCTAGAGGCGGATACGCAGTATTTT. This translates into CASSLEADTQYF.

The rearrangement uses TRBV4-3 and TRBJ1-4, with TRBD1 matching over 7 bases. The CDR3 extends over 15 amino acids. V was pared by 1 base and J by 7 bases, with 6 bases of the junction left unmatched. Germline assignment: CDR1 LGHNA and CDR2 YSLEER. The CDR3 DNA sequence: TGCGCCAGCAGCCAAGTGTACAGGGGCGGTGAAAAACTGTTTTTT. Amino acids: CASSQVYRGGEKLFF.

V gene TRBV7-8 combines with J gene TRBJ1-1; D is possibly TRBD1 (5 bases). V gave up 6 bases and J gave up 11 bases, with 22 bases separating them. Germline-derived CDR1 and CDR2 are SGHVS and FQNEAQ. CDR3 length: 14 residues. CDR3: CASRPGTNPGGAFF. The CDR3 DNA reads as TGTGCCAGCAGACCCGGGACGAACCCTGGGGGGGCTTTCTTT.

As for this clone: Sequence at one end of the junction differs from germline and may be a read error. The rearrangement links TRBV6-5 to TRBJ2-7, with 8 nucleotides matching TRBD1. The CDR3 is 15 residues long. Germline V lookup: CDR1 MNHEY, CDR2 SVGAGI. In nucleotides, the CDR3 is TGTGCCAGCAGCCCCCTTACAAGTCTAGGGGACAGGCCTTGCTTC. It codes for CASSPLTSLGDRPCF.

The chain combines TRBV7-9 with TRBJ2-1, with 14 nucleotides matching TRBD2. CDR3 size: 15 residues. V shed 6 bases and J 8 bases; nucleotides not matched to a gene: 6. Germline V gives CDR1 SEHNR, CDR2 FQNEAQ (reference sequence). CDR3 loop: CASRRLAGGLDEQFF. CDR3 in DNA: TGTGCCAGCAGGCGACTAGCGGGGGGGCTCGATGAGCAGTTCTTC.

CDR3 sequence: CASSVALITDTQYF. In DNA, the CDR3 is TGTGCCAGCAGCGTAGCCCTAATCACAGATACGCAGTATTTT. The V call is TRBV9, the J call TRBJ2-3; no reliable D call. CDR3 length: 14 residues. Germline lookup yields CDR1 SGDLS and CDR2 YYNGEE. V lost 0 bases to trimming and J lost 2 bases, with 7 bases between them.

The chain is built from TRBV28 and TRBJ2-7, with TRBD2 matching over 11 bases. Germline CDR1 reads MDHEN; CDR2 reads SYDVKM. CDR3 length: 15 amino acids. V lost 5 bases and J lost 0; bases outside the gene matches: 3. The CDR3 loop reads CASSAGTSGSYEQYF. The CDR3 nucleotides read TGTGCCAGCAGTGCCGGGACTAGCGGCTCCTACGAGCAGTACTTC.

V usage is TRBV4-1 and J usage is TRBJ1-1; 7 bases fit TRBD1. CDR1 is MGHRA and CDR2 is YSYEKL in the germline V gene. The CDR3 is 15 amino acids. V dropped 3 bases and J dropped 3; count of bases not matched to a gene: 7. The CDR3 reads CASSHLQGLYTEAFF. CDR3 DNA: TGCGCCAGCAGCCACCTACAGGGGTTGTACACTGAAGCTTTCTTT.

This chain uses TRBV5-1 with TRBJ1-4; 9 nucleotides agree with TRBD1. Per the germline V gene, CDR1 is SGHRS and CDR2 is YFSETQ. The CDR3 is made up of 14 amino acids. J gave up 7 bases and V 5 bases, and 6 bases lay outside the gene matches. The CDR3 DNA reads TGCGCCAGCAGACTAGGGACAGGGTCTGAAAAACTGTTTTTT. Translated: CASRLGTGSEKLFF.

The genes are TRBV5-1 and TRBJ1-3; tentative D call: TRBD1 (5 bases). Trimming removed 4 bases at V and 6 bases at J, with 11 bases between. The germline gives CDR1 SGHRS, CDR2 YFSETQ. The CDR3 has 13 amino acids. The CDR3: CASSLGGENTIYF. CDR3 nucleotides: TGCGCCAGCAGCCTGGGGGGGGAAAACACCATATATTTT. The entire variable domain, with the rest obtained from reference TRBV5-1 and TRBJ1-3, is as follows: KAGVTQTPRYLIKTRGQQVTLSCSPISGHRSVSWYQQTPGQGLQFLFEYFSETQRNKGNFPGRFSGRQFSNSRSEMNVSTLELGDSALYLCASSLGGENTIYFGEGSWLTVV.

The genes are TRBV9 and TRBJ2-1; 10 nucleotides align to TRBD2. J gave up 7 bases and V 2 bases, and 6 bases lay outside the gene matches. Germline V gives CDR1 SGDLS, CDR2 YYNGEE. The CDR3 consists of 15 residues. The CDR3 loop reads CASSVLAGVINEQFF. For the CDR3, the DNA is TGTGCCAGCAGCGTTCTAGCGGGGGTAATAAATGAGCAGTTCTTC.